This T cell receptor beta chain was sequenced for a study of cytomegalovirus exposure and HLA in healthy donors. Findings of the study overall: Donors were assumed by presence/absence analyses to have roughly uniform sequencing depth.

This clone has only a few counts. Its antigen is currently unknown. In the PCR, 60 Vbeta and 13 Jbeta primers were used. Only in-frame clones appear in the TCRdb table, and some are missing; sequencing was by immunoSEQ multiplex PCR. The sample carries under 200,000 clones, 68% recorded once. Source material: PBMCs. The sequence was obtained from a man in his fifties or sixties in good health and CMV-seronegative.

The CDR3 loop reads CASSAGGSGYYEQYF. Written as DNA, the CDR3 is TGTGCCAGCAGCGCCGGTGGGAGCGGGTACTACGAGCAGTACTTC. V usage is TRBV9 and J usage is TRBJ2-7; possible D gene TRBD2, 6 bases. Germline V gene data show CDR1 as SGDLS and CDR2 as YYNGEE. Deletions cut 3 bases from V and 3 bases from J, with 16 bases between. This CDR3 is 15 amino acids long.